Following are 25 T cell receptor beta chains from one sample sequenced in a study of T cell repertoires in cytomegalovirus infection. One entry per CDR3 protein, called by TCRdb with MiXCR from the reads. The data contain 500,000 or so distinct CDR3 sequences, more than 15% of them singletons. Sequenced input: CD8+ T cells from PBMCs. These receptor sequences come from a human donor in good health (CMV status not recorded). Some clones in this sample may be carry-over from other donors' samples.

This clonotype was seen only a few times. The chain carries TRBV2 and TRBJ2-7; D perhaps matches TRBD1 (5 bases). V gave up 6 bases and J gave up 4 bases, with 10 bases separating them. CDR1 and CDR2 from the germline V gene are SNHLY and FYNNEI. The CDR3 runs to 12 residues. DNA for the CDR3: TGTGCCAGCAGGGAAACAGGTTACGAGCAGTACTTC. It specifies CASRETGYEQYF.

The V gene is TRBV5-5, the J gene TRBJ1-1, with D unresolved. This CDR3 region has 14 residues. Germline CDR1 is SGHKS and CDR2 is YYEKEE (reference sequence). The V end was cut by 5 bases, the J end by 2 bases, with 13 bases between. CDR3: CASRRVPLNTEAFF. The CDR3 DNA follows: TGTGCCAGCAGGAGGGTCCCATTAAACACTGAAGCTTTCTTT.

The sample holds many counts of this clonotype. The genes are TRBV10-3 and TRBJ2-7; D call uncertain. The CDR3 is made up of 14 amino acids. Trimming cost V 7 bases and J 2 bases, with 15 bases left between them. Germline values: CDR1 ENHRY, CDR2 SYGVKD. The CDR3 sequence is CAITRAERPYEQYF. In nucleotides, the CDR3 is TGTGCCATCACTAGGGCAGAGCGCCCCTACGAGCAGTACTTC.

This clonotype came up many times. The CDR3 DNA follows: TGTGCCAGCAGTTTAAAGAGGAGACTAGGCCCCGGGGAGCTGTTTTTT. Translated, it gives CASSLKRRLGPGELFF. The V and J genes are TRBV27 and TRBJ2-2, with D perhaps matching TRBD2 (6 bases). Germline values: CDR1 MNHEY, CDR2 SMNVEV (reference sequence). The CDR3 is 16 residues long. The V end was cut by 2 bases, the J end by 6 bases, with 16 bases between.

V and J are TRBV4-1 and TRBJ1-2; D is undetermined. Germline lookup yields CDR1 MGHRA and CDR2 YSYEKL. The CDR3 covers 14 residues. The V end lost 2 bases, the J end lost 2 bases, and 9 bases lay between the germline ends. The CDR3 here is CASSQRSGNYGYTF. CDR3 in DNA: TGCGCCAGCAGCCAACGGAGCGGGAACTATGGCTACACCTTC.

As for this clonotype: The conserved final phenylalanine or tryptophan is absent from the CDR3, which likely points to a read error. The chain employs TRBV4-2 and TRBJ2-3; TRBD2 matches at 12 bases. J was trimmed by 2 bases and V by 3 bases; bases with no gene match: 6. Germline CDR1 and CDR2: LGHNA and YNFKEQ. The CDR3 sequence is 17 residues long. The CDR3 protein is CASSHPLAGGLTDTQYY. The CDR3 DNA follows: TGTGCCAGCAGCCACCCACTAGCGGGGGGACTCACAGATACGCAGTATTAT.

The genes are TRBV7-9 and TRBJ1-6; D not resolved. Germline V gene sequence: CDR1 SEHNR, CDR2 FQNEAQ (reference sequence). Trimming cost V 6 bases and J 3 bases, with 6 bases left between them. This CDR3 is 13 amino acids long. The CDR3 nucleotides are TGTGCCAGCAGAGACGGCTATAATTCACCCCTCCACTTT. The encoded protein is CASRDGYNSPLHF. Supplemented by reference TRBV7-9 and TRBJ1-6, the full variable domain reads DTGVSQNPRHKITKRGQNVTFRCDPISEHNRLYWYRQTLGQGPEFLTYFQNEAQLEKSRLLSDRFSAERPKGSFSTLEIQRTEQGDSAMYLCASRDGYNSPLHFGNGTRLTVT.

This clonotype was counted ten times or more. This chain links TRBV7-9 with TRBJ2-1, with D perhaps TRBD1 (5 bases). The CDR3 loop spans 13 amino acids. V was cut by 5 bases and J by 8 bases, with 13 bases left in between. Germline CDR1 is SEHNR and CDR2 is FQNEAQ (reference sequence). CDR3: CASSRTGSHEQFF. The CDR3 DNA is TGTGCCAGCAGCCGTACAGGAAGCCATGAGCAGTTCTTC.

This clonotype was seen many times. The rearrangement links TRBV4-1 to TRBJ2-7; D might be TRBD2 (5 bases). Per germline, CDR1 MGHRA and CDR2 YSYEKL. This CDR3 is 15 amino acids long. Trimming removed 2 bases at V and 0 bases at J, with 11 bases between. The DNA of the CDR3 is TGCGCCAGCAGCCAAATAAGCGGCCTCTCCTACGAGCAGTACTTC. As protein: CASSQISGLSYEQYF.

V is TRBV3-1 and J is TRBJ1-5, with TRBD1 matching over 7 bases. Germline assignment: CDR1 LGHDT and CDR2 YNNKEL (reference sequence). Trimming removed 4 bases from V and 7 bases from J; junction bases left unmatched: 10. CDR3 length: 15 residues. CDR3 in amino acids: CASSPSRQGRQPQHF. Here the CDR3 DNA reads TGTGCCAGCAGCCCTTCTAGACAGGGCAGGCAGCCCCAGCATTTT.

This clonotype came up many times. The V gene is TRBV12-3 or TRBV12-4, the J gene TRBJ1-1; D is undetermined. CDR3 size: 12 residues. Between the trimmed V and J ends, which lost 5 bases and 4 bases, there was a span of 8 bases. Here the CDR3 reads CASSPEGTEAFF. CDR3 DNA sequence: TGTGCCAGCAGTCCGGAGGGCACTGAAGCTTTCTTT.

This clonotype was counted between two and nine times. The rearrangement uses TRBV7-9 and TRBJ1-2, with unresolved D. Trimming took 5 bases from V and 7 from J, leaving 20 bases between them. The CDR3 is made up of 15 amino acids. In germline, CDR1 is SEHNR, CDR2 FQNEAQ (reference sequence). The CDR3 DNA sequence: TGTGCCAGCAGCCACAAGGACTGGAAATCGGGTGGCTACACCTTC. Its protein product is CASSHKDWKSGGYTF.

This clonotype has at least ten counts. This CDR3 is CASSLTGPGYGYTF. The CDR3 bases are TGTGCCAGCAGTTTGACAGGGCCTGGCTATGGCTACACCTTC. The J gene is TRBJ1-2, the V gene TRBV11-1, with 7 bases identical to TRBD1. The CDR3 is 14 amino acids. Germline V lookup: CDR1 SGHAT, CDR2 FQDESV (reference sequence). J was trimmed by 4 bases and V by 6 bases; bases with no gene match: 8. Full variable domain (missing parts from reference TRBV11-1 and TRBJ1-2): EAEVAQSPRYKITEKSQAVAFWCDPISGHATLYWYRQILGQGPELLVQFQDESVVDDSQLPKDRFSAERLKGVDSTLKIQPAELGDSAMYLCASSLTGPGYGYTFGSGTRLTVV.

At least ten counts were recorded for this clonotype. The chain couples TRBV5-4 to TRBJ2-7; no firm D call. Trimming left V 0 bases short and J 3 bases short, with 10 bases between. There are 14 residues in the CDR3. Germline V CDR1 and CDR2: SGHNT, YYREEE (reference sequence). The CDR3 region has the DNA TGTGCCAGCAGCTTGGGGCTTGTCGGCTACGAGCAGTACTTC. As protein: CASSLGLVGYEQYF.

The genes are TRBV14 and TRBJ2-7; D not resolved. The CDR3 length is 15 residues. The V gene's germline CDR1 is SGHDN and CDR2 FVKESK. Trimming stripped 0 bases from V and 6 bases from J, with 15 bases between. CDR3 sequence reads: CASSQELEKPTEQYF. The CDR3 DNA follows: TGTGCCAGCAGCCAAGAGTTGGAGAAGCCCACCGAGCAGTACTTC.

The chain employs TRBV30 and TRBJ2-1; 7 bases agree with TRBD2. The CDR3 is 18 residues long. After removal of 1 base from V and 0 bases from J, the junction contained 12 bases not matched to a gene. Germline loops: CDR1 GTSNPN, CDR2 SVGIG (reference sequence). The CDR3 is CAWSGVAGDLSSYNEQFF. CDR3 in DNA: TGTGCCTGGAGTGGAGTAGCGGGCGACCTTAGCTCCTACAATGAGCAGTTCTTC.

This clonotype was counted only a few times. V is TRBV6-1 and J is TRBJ2-1; 8 bases agree with TRBD2. Trimming removed 10 bases from V and 3 bases from J; junction bases left unmatched: 2. This CDR3 contains 12 residues. Looked up from germline, CDR1 is MNHNS and CDR2 is SASEGT. This CDR3 reads CATRGGYNEQFF. As DNA, the CDR3 is TGTGCCACCCGGGGGGGCTACAATGAGCAGTTCTTC.

This clonotype was observed a handful of times. This chain connects TRBV7-9 to TRBJ1-2; TRBD1 agrees at 7 bases. Germline values: CDR1 SEHNR, CDR2 FQNEAQ (reference sequence). CDR3 length equals 13 residues. J was trimmed by 6 bases and V by 5 bases; bases with no gene match: 6. In nucleotides, the CDR3 is TGTGCCAGCAGCGCGACCGACAGGGATGGCTACACCTTC. Translated: CASSATDRDGYTF.

The rearrangement links TRBV20-1 to TRBJ1-6; D ambiguous. CDR1 is DFQATT, CDR2 SNEGSKA, per germline (reference sequence). This CDR3 region has 12 residues. The ends were cut back, 0 bases at V and 10 bases at J, with 7 bases in the middle. The CDR3 spells CSARDGLSPLHF. CDR3 coding DNA: TGCAGTGCTAGAGATGGGTTGTCACCCCTCCACTTT.

Of note for this clonotype: Mismatch with germline at one junction end may stem from a read error. The genes are TRBV28 and TRBJ2-1; D is unresolved. Germline loops: CDR1 MDHEN, CDR2 SYDVKM. The CDR3 runs 13 residues. CDR3 loop: CASSSSVSNDQFF. CDR3 in DNA: TGTGCCAGCAGTTCTTCCGTGAGCAATGATCAGTTCTTC.

This clonotype was observed at least ten times. The rearrangement joins TRBV19 to TRBJ1-1, with no clear D. Germline CDR1 reads LNHDA; CDR2 reads SQIVND (reference sequence). V dropped 3 bases and J dropped 6 bases, with 5 bases sitting between them. CDR3 length: 11 residues. This chain's CDR3 is CASSIGAEAFF. CDR3 DNA sequence: TGTGCCAGTAGTATCGGGGCTGAAGCTTTCTTT.

The V call is TRBV20-1, the J call TRBJ2-7; TRBD2 aligns across 11 bases. The germline gives CDR1 DFQATT, CDR2 SNEGSKA (reference sequence). The CDR3 sequence is 18 residues long. V lost 6 bases and J lost 5; bases outside the gene matches: 21. CDR3 sequence: CSANLLGTSGGLADEQYF. DNA of the CDR3: TGCAGTGCAAACTTACTTGGGACTAGCGGTGGTCTTGCCGACGAGCAGTACTTC.

This clonotype was recorded only once. V usage is TRBV3-1 and J usage is TRBJ2-1, with unresolved D. Germline CDR1 LGHDT, CDR2 YNNKEL (reference sequence). The CDR3 is made up of 14 amino acids. The V end lost 3 bases, the J end lost 7 bases, and 13 bases lay between the germline ends. The CDR3 DNA reads TGTGCCAGCAGCCAGATACAATCCTCTAATGAGCAGTTCTTC. This sequence encodes CASSQIQSSNEQFF.

This clonotype occurred many times. V is TRBV12-3 or TRBV12-4 and J is TRBJ1-2, with D possibly matching TRBD1 (6 bases). The CDR3 runs to 16 residues. V was pared by 7 bases and J by 2 bases, with 20 bases between. The CDR3 sequence: CASTGDKGHKNYGYTF. The CDR3 DNA reads TGTGCCAGCACCGGAGACAAGGGACATAAGAACTATGGCTACACCTTC.

This clonotype was recorded at least ten times. The V and J genes are TRBV6-1 and TRBJ1-2, with D possibly matching TRBD1 (5 bases). V was pared by 7 bases and J by 2 bases, with 23 bases between. Germline V gene sequence: CDR1 MNHNS, CDR2 SASEGT. There are 17 residues in the CDR3. The CDR3 sequence is CASIDRNRTPPNYGYTF. DNA of the CDR3: TGTGCCAGCATTGATCGGAATCGGACACCCCCCAACTATGGCTACACCTTC.